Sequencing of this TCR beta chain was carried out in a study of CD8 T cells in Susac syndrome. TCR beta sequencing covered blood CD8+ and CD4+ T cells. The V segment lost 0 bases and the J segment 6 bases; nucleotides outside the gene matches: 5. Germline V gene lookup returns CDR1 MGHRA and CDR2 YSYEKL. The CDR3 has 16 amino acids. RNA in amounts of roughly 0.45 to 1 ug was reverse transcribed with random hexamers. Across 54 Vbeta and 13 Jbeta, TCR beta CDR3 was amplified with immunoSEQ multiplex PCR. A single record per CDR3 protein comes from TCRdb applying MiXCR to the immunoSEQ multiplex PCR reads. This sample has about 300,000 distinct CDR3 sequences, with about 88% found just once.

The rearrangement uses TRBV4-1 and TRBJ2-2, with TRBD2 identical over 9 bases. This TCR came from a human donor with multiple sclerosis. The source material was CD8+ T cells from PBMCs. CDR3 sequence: CASSQEAGGPAGELFF. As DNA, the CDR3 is TGCGCCAGCAGCCAAGAGGCGGGAGGGCCAGCCGGGGAGCTGTTTTTT.